The 8 T cell receptor beta chains presented below share a single source sample, sequenced in a study of T cells in Graves' hyperthyroidism and ophthalmopathy. The investigators amplified TCR beta CDR3 regions from RNA transcripts. First-round RT-PCR of the TCR CDR3 relied on the HTBI primer set. From the multiplex PCR reads, TCRdb called clonotypes with MiXCR, one entry per CDR3 protein. There are hundreds of thousands of distinct CDR3 sequences in the sample; about 14% occur only once, and around 12% lies in the top ten. The sequenced material came from blood. These receptors all stem from a woman aged 45-60 years with Graves' ophthalmopathy.

This clonotype has ten or more counts. V and J are TRBV7-9 and TRBJ2-7; D might be TRBD1 (5 bases). Deletions cut 5 bases from V and 4 bases from J, with 9 bases between. The CDR3 sequence is 12 residues long. The germline gives CDR1 SEHNR, CDR2 FQNEAQ (reference sequence). The chain's CDR3 is CASSPGRYEQYF. The CDR3 DNA reads as TGTGCCAGCAGCCCAGGGCGTTACGAGCAGTACTTC.

This clonotype has at least ten counts. The chain is built from TRBV6-1 and TRBJ1-2; D is unclear. CDR3 size: 11 residues. Germline-derived CDR1 and CDR2 are MNHNS and SASEGT. Between the trimmed V and J ends, which lost 6 bases and 4 bases, there was a span of 6 bases. The CDR3 DNA follows: TGTGCCAGCAGCGGACTCTATGGCTACACCTTC. This gives the protein CASSGLYGYTF.

This clonotype appeared many times. The chain is built from TRBV11-1 and TRBJ2-3; D is undetermined. The CDR3 sequence is 13 residues long. Per germline, CDR1 SGHAT and CDR2 FQDESV (reference sequence). The ends were cut back, 4 bases at V and 7 bases at J, with 12 bases in the middle. CDR3 protein: CASSSAGAYTQYF. CDR3 DNA sequence: TGTGCCAGCAGCTCCGCTGGCGCATATACGCAGTATTTT.

Many counts were recorded for this clonotype. The chain uses TRBV5-1 and TRBJ2-7; 11 nucleotides align to TRBD2. Unmatched junction bases numbered 6, after V lost 4 bases and J lost 3 bases. The CDR3 sequence is 15 residues long. The germline V gene encodes CDR1 SGHRS and CDR2 YFSETQ. This chain's CDR3 is CASSEGLADYYEQYF. CDR3 bases: TGCGCCAGCAGCGAGGGACTAGCGGATTACTACGAGCAGTACTTC.

This clonotype was seen only a few times. J is TRBJ1-1 and V is TRBV28; D call uncertain. V was clipped by 5 bases and J by 0 bases, with 10 bases between them. Germline V gene data show CDR1 as MDHEN and CDR2 as SYDVKM. The CDR3 extends over 14 amino acids. CDR3 nucleotide sequence: TGTGCCAGCAGTGAACGGACTGTGAACACTGAAGCTTTCTTT. Its translation: CASSERTVNTEAFF.

V and J are TRBV19 and TRBJ2-2, with a weak D call TRBD2 (6 bases). V dropped 1 base and J dropped 8 bases, with 11 bases sitting between them. Germline lookup yields CDR1 LNHDA and CDR2 SQIVND (reference sequence). This CDR3 has 14 residues. DNA for the CDR3: TGTGCCAGTAGTATAGCGGGAGTAACTGGGGAGCTGTTTTTT. It is translated as CASSIAGVTGELFF.

Concerning this clonotype itself: The final CDR3 position lacks the conserved phenylalanine or tryptophan, pointing to a likely read error. The chain has TRBV6-1 and TRBJ2-7, with D tentatively TRBD2 (5 bases). Trimming removed 6 bases at V and 2 bases at J, with 14 bases between. Germline V gives CDR1 MNHNS, CDR2 SASEGT. The CDR3 covers 14 residues. CDR3 sequence (DNA): TGTGCCAGCAGGGACGGGGAATACACCTACGAGCAGTACCTC. Protein: CASRDGEYTYEQYL.

V gene TRBV28 combines with J gene TRBJ1-2; D is undetermined. There are 14 residues in the CDR3. Germline-derived CDR1 and CDR2 are MDHEN and SYDVKM. Trimming removed 0 bases at V and 3 bases at J, with 8 bases between. The CDR3 reads CASSLWRRHYGYTF. CDR3 sequence (DNA): TGTGCCAGCAGTTTATGGAGGCGGCACTATGGCTACACCTTC.